This TCR beta chain was documented in a study of CD8+ T cells in alopecia areata. The CDR3 has 14 amino acids. Trimming cost V 8 bases and J 3 bases, with 20 bases left between them. Germline CDR1 is GTSNPN and CDR2 is SVGIG (reference sequence). RNA, once extracted, was reverse transcribed into cDNA for use as the sequencing template. Assay: immunoSEQ multiplex PCR; the TCRdb copy retains only in-frame clones and omits some. The sample yields 150,000 to 200,000 clones, roughly 70% seen once. This clonotype was sampled from a human donor with alopecia areata. This chain joins TRBV30 and TRBJ2-7; weak D call: TRBD1 (5 bases). Source: CD8+ T cells sorted from blood, taken at week 0. CDR3 in DNA: TGTGCCGCCACTGGGGCTGGGGCCGGCTACGAGCAGTACTTC. Its protein is CAATGAGAGYEQYF.